The 23 T cell receptor beta chains below come from one sample, sequenced in a study of identical twins. TCRdb redid the calling of the 5' RACE reads with MiXCR, one entry per CDR3 protein. The top ten clones hold about 12% of a sample with hundreds of thousands of distinct CDR3 sequences, 18% of them seen once. These data were likewise used in another study, on T cells expressing NK-cell markers.

What was sequenced was PBMCs. Receptors originate from a woman aged 18-30 years in good health.

This clonotype was seen more than once but under ten times. This sequence joins TRBV19 and TRBJ1-2; D perhaps matches TRBD1 (5 bases). V gave up 5 bases and J gave up 7 bases, with 14 bases separating them. The CDR3 contains 13 residues. CDR1 and CDR2 (germline): LNHDA, SQIVND (reference sequence). CDR3 residues: CASSPTGLAGYTF. CDR3 DNA: TGTGCCAGTAGTCCGACGGGACTCGCTGGCTACACCTTC.

V is TRBV4-3 and J is TRBJ2-1; D remains unclear. Germline-derived CDR1 and CDR2 are LGHNA and YSLEER. The CDR3 has 15 residues. Trimming left V 0 bases short and J 4 bases short, with 10 bases between. As DNA, the CDR3 is TGCGCCAGCAGCCAAGATCCCCGACGGTACAATGAGCAGTTCTTC. It translates to CASSQDPRRYNEQFF.

This chain joins TRBV12-3 or TRBV12-4 and TRBJ2-1, with 9 bases lining up with TRBD2. The CDR3 contains 16 residues. The J segment lost 5 bases and the V segment lost 1 base, leaving 6 bases of the junction unmatched. In DNA, the CDR3 is TGTGCCAGCAGTTTAGTGCGGGGGGGCAGGAACAATGAGCAGTTCTTC. This sequence encodes CASSLVRGGRNNEQFF.

The V gene is TRBV6-1, the J gene TRBJ1-5; D is possibly TRBD1 (6 bases). CDR1 is MNHNS and CDR2 is SASEGT in the germline V gene. The CDR3 consists of 15 residues. Trimming stripped 4 bases from V and 11 bases from J, with 21 bases between. CDR3 in amino acids: CASSAESRGLVSQHF. The CDR3 DNA reads TGTGCCAGCAGTGCCGAGTCCAGGGGACTAGTGTCCCAGCATTTT.

This clonotype was picked up a small number of times. The J gene is TRBJ2-5, the V gene TRBV10-3, with 14 positions matching TRBD2. V lost 8 bases, J lost 4 bases, and 6 bases stayed unmatched. Per germline, CDR1 ENHRY and CDR2 SYGVKD. The CDR3 runs to 15 residues. The CDR3 bases are TGTGCCATCCAGGGACTAGCGGGAGTCCCAGAGACCCAGTACTTC. Residues: CAIQGLAGVPETQYF.

This clonotype turned up a few times. The chain joins TRBV6-1 to TRBJ2-1, with TRBD1 as a possible D gene (6 bases). V was cut by 7 bases and J by 3 bases, with 10 bases left in between. Germline V gene lookup returns CDR1 MNHNS and CDR2 SASEGT. The CDR3 runs 13 residues. In DNA form, the CDR3 reads TGTGCCAGCAACCAGGACAGCTACAATGAGCAGTTCTTC. Its translation is CASNQDSYNEQFF.

This clonotype was counted a few times. The rearrangement uses TRBV5-1 and TRBJ2-5; TRBD1 or TRBD2 may be the D gene (5 bases each). This CDR3 is 16 amino acids long. Germline V gene sequence: CDR1 SGHRS, CDR2 YFSETQ. The germline V and J ends were trimmed by 0 bases and 5 bases, with 17 bases remaining between them. This CDR3 is CASSLDRGVFIETQYF. DNA of the CDR3: TGCGCCAGCAGCTTGGATAGGGGAGTTTTCATTGAGACCCAGTACTTC.

The count of this clonotype is one. The chain employs TRBV5-1 and TRBJ2-5; D perhaps matches TRBD2 (6 bases). V was clipped by 9 bases and J by 2 bases, with 14 bases between them. There are 13 residues in the CDR3. CDR1 is SGHRS, CDR2 YFSETQ, per germline. CDR3 residues: CATSGAGQETQYF. CDR3 DNA sequence: TGCGCCACCTCAGGAGCGGGTCAAGAGACCCAGTACTTC.

This chain uses TRBV6-2 or TRBV6-3 with TRBJ2-1; 8 positions match TRBD2. After removal of 6 bases from V and 4 bases from J, the junction contained 11 bases not matched to a gene. The CDR3 contains 16 residues. CDR1 is MNHEY and CDR2 is SVGEGT in the germline V gene. The chain's CDR3 is CASSERERTGYNEQFF. CDR3 sequence (DNA): TGTGCCAGCAGCGAGCGGGAGAGGACGGGATACAATGAGCAGTTCTTC.

This clonotype occurred a few times. The J gene is TRBJ1-6, the V gene TRBV19, with D tentatively TRBD1 (5 bases). Looked up from germline, CDR1 is LNHDA and CDR2 is SQIVND (reference sequence). The CDR3 runs to 17 residues. V was shortened by 5 bases and J by 0 bases, with 14 bases between the two germline ends. The CDR3 is CASSFWTSSSYNSPLHF. CDR3 in DNA: TGTGCCAGTAGTTTCTGGACATCGAGCTCCTATAATTCACCCCTCCACTTT.

This chain uses TRBV20-1 with TRBJ1-2; D remains unclear. The CDR3 length is 12 residues. Germline CDR1 reads DFQATT; CDR2 reads SNEGSKA (reference sequence). Trimming shortened V by 0 bases and J by 7 bases, and 9 bases separated the two germline ends. The DNA of the CDR3 is TGCAGTGCTAGAGAGAGGGTCGTTGGCTACACCTTC. Protein sequence: CSARERVVGYTF.

This clonotype has more than one count but fewer than ten. The gene calls are TRBV10-3 and TRBJ2-1; 7 nucleotides align to TRBD2. This CDR3 has 15 amino acids. The germline V gene encodes CDR1 ENHRY and CDR2 SYGVKD. V shed 5 bases and J 7 bases; nucleotides not matched to a gene: 11. The CDR3 loop reads CAISTGGLAVNEQFF. Written as DNA, the CDR3 is TGTGCCATCAGTACGGGGGGTCTAGCGGTAAATGAGCAGTTCTTC.

In its sample, this clonotype was seen a few times. The V gene is TRBV5-6, the J gene TRBJ2-7; 7 bases agree with TRBD2. The ends lost 0 bases at V and 5 bases at J; junction bases unmatched: 8. Germline V gene data show CDR1 as SGHDT and CDR2 as YYEEEE. This CDR3 contains 15 residues. CDR3 bases: TGTGCCAGCAGCTTGGGGCGGGGAGGGATCAACGAGCAGTACTTC. Translated: CASSLGRGGINEQYF.

The chain is built from TRBV5-1 and TRBJ2-7; 10 bases are a match to TRBD1. The trim removed 4 bases at V and 2 bases at J, leaving 9 bases unmatched. From germline, CDR1 is SGHRS and CDR2 YFSETQ. The CDR3 has 16 amino acids. This CDR3 reads CASSVGWTGGPYEQYF. For the CDR3, the DNA is TGCGCCAGCAGCGTGGGATGGACAGGGGGGCCCTACGAGCAGTACTTC.

The chain employs TRBV30 and TRBJ2-3, with D unclear. Deletions cut 1 base from V and 2 bases from J, with 10 bases between. CDR1 and CDR2 from the germline V gene are GTSNPN and SVGIG (reference sequence). The CDR3 extends over 14 amino acids. DNA for the CDR3: TGTGCCTGGAGTGCCCTAGACTTCACAGATACGCAGTATTTT. Its translation is CAWSALDFTDTQYF. Supplemented by reference TRBV30 and TRBJ2-3, the full variable domain reads SQTIHQWPATLVQPVGSPLSLECTVEGTSNPNLYWYRQAAGRGLQLLFYSVGIGQISSEVPQNLSASRPQDRQFILSSKKLLLSDSGFYLCAWSALDFTDTQYFGPGTRLTVL.

This clonotype was seen a handful of times. The rearrangement joins TRBV6-2 or TRBV6-3 to TRBJ2-1, with D possibly TRBD2 on 6 matching bases. This CDR3 is built from 14 residues. Germline V CDR1 and CDR2: MNHEY, SVGEGT. V dropped 5 bases and J dropped 4 bases, with 12 bases sitting between them. CDR3: CASSRTGGYNEQFF. CDR3 DNA: TGTGCCAGCAGTCGGACTGGGGGGTACAATGAGCAGTTCTTC.

This clonotype was detected only a few times. V gene TRBV5-1 combines with J gene TRBJ2-1; TRBD2 matches at 9 bases. This CDR3 comprises 16 residues. Germline lookup yields CDR1 SGHRS and CDR2 YFSETQ. With V trimmed by 0 bases and J by 7 bases, 8 bases remained unmatched. Here the CDR3 DNA reads TGCGCCAGCAGCTTGGATCCAGCGGGAGGATTAAATGAGCAGTTCTTC. Translating gives CASSLDPAGGLNEQFF.

This clonotype was detected a few times. The chain has TRBV7-3 and TRBJ2-5; D is tentatively TRBD1 or TRBD2 (5 bases each). This CDR3 spans 14 amino acids. V lost 5 bases and J lost 5, with 15 bases in between. CDR1 is SGHTA and CDR2 is FQGTGA in the germline V gene. CDR3 protein: CASSPSGLAETQYF. For the CDR3, the DNA is TGTGCCAGCAGCCCGTCAGGGTTAGCGGAGACCCAGTACTTC.

V is TRBV5-1 and J is TRBJ2-7; the D gene could be TRBD1 or TRBD2 (6 bases each). V shed 4 bases and J shed 2 bases, with 19 bases lying between them. CDR1 and CDR2 from the germline V gene are SGHRS and YFSETQ. The CDR3 covers 16 residues. CDR3 nucleotide sequence: TGCGCCAGCAGCCCGGGGGCCGGGACCCACCCCTACGAGCAGTACTTC. It yields the protein CASSPGAGTHPYEQYF. The full variable domain, rest sourced from reference TRBV5-1 and TRBJ2-7, is KAGVTQTPRYLIKTRGQQVTLSCSPISGHRSVSWYQQTPGQGLQFLFEYFSETQRNKGNFPGRFSGRQFSNSRSEMNVSTLELGDSALYLCASSPGAGTHPYEQYFGPGTRLTVT.

This clonotype was found a few times. This rearrangement joins TRBV12-3 or TRBV12-4 to TRBJ1-2, with D perhaps matching TRBD1 (6 bases). CDR3 size: 12 residues. V was cut by 6 bases and J by 3 bases, with 8 bases left in between. CDR3 DNA sequence: TGTGCCAGCAGGGACAGTCACTATGGCTACACCTTC. This translates into CASRDSHYGYTF.

The CDR3 protein is CSARDGLAGSYEQYF. CDR3 coding DNA: TGCAGTGCTAGAGATGGACTAGCGGGTAGCTACGAGCAGTACTTC. The chain has TRBV20-1 and TRBJ2-7, with 11 bases matching TRBD2. With V trimmed by 0 bases and J by 3 bases, 4 bases remained unmatched. From germline, CDR1 is DFQATT and CDR2 SNEGSKA (reference sequence). This CDR3 is 15 amino acids long.

The V call is TRBV7-3, the J call TRBJ2-2, with 8 positions matching TRBD1. CDR3 length: 17 amino acids. V shed 4 bases and J 6 bases; nucleotides not matched to a gene: 13. Germline V gives CDR1 SGHTA, CDR2 FQGTGA. The CDR3 is CASSSAGGANVAGELFF. CDR3 DNA sequence: TGTGCCAGCAGCTCCGCAGGGGGCGCTAATGTCGCCGGGGAGCTGTTTTTT.

J is TRBJ2-1 and V is TRBV10-3; tentative D call: TRBD1 (6 bases). The V gene's germline CDR1 is ENHRY and CDR2 SYGVKD. V was trimmed by 7 bases and J by 7 bases, leaving 11 bases between them. The CDR3 has 12 residues. Here the CDR3 reads CAITEGGNEQFF. The CDR3 coding sequence is TGTGCCATCACCGAAGGGGGTAATGAGCAGTTCTTC.